This T cell receptor beta chain was retrieved from a study of blood T cell repertoires in COVID-19 (dated by TCRdb to 2020 to 2021). A note on the overall study: Samples from collaborators originated in the United States, Italy and Spain and spanned both the acute and convalescent phases of COVID-19. The prospective study material was composed of cDNA or gDNA derived from T cells, B-cell-depleted T cells, or PBMCs. Subjects who had been exposed to COVID-19, were actively infected with it, or had recovered from it provided the deeply sampled blood TCRbeta repertoires that made up the dataset. A freely available public database, intended as a resource for researchers studying the immune response to SARS-CoV-2, is where the repertoires were released. Samples came from the ongoing ImmuneRACE study (first 160 participants) plus 1,254 subjects from 6 global collaborators. Nearly every sample came with metadata listing a de-identified subject ID, COVID-19 status, age in years and sex. Where HLA class I and class II types were available, the types were taken from metadata supplied by the sample provider, not from assay-based typing.

In Seattle, one collaborating source enrolled patients while the infection was active and tracked those patients longitudinally over the course of disease. Whole blood was collected in K2EDTA tubes by collaborating institutions according to the institutions' own protocols. For TCRbeta analysis, collaborators shipped samples as frozen whole blood, isolated PBMCs, or DNA extracted from either of those sample types. Points on this clone: Its antigen is unknown. Base qualities are not recorded, but no much larger clone differs from it by a single base.

General findings and caveats noted by the study authors: The quantity of clinical and demographic metadata differed by source and by participant and was supplied without curation.

TCRbeta CDR3 regions were amplified from genomic DNA using the immunoSEQ Assay, a bias-controlled multiplex PCR. Per the source publication's procedure: The number of nucleated cells in each sample was estimated by amplification of reference gene primers within the assay. Sequence reads were collapsed and filtered to measure the absolute abundance of every unique TCRbeta CDR3 rearrangement. For each sample, productive Simpson clonality was calculated by taking the square root of Simpson's diversity index across productive rearrangements. Sourced from immuneACCESS, this table was stored by TCRdb with only in-frame sequences that have V and J called. A share of the clones is absent; for the studies checked, an unresolved V gene accounts for under half, and the remainder has no known explanation. That table furnishes V, J and clone size, whereas the DNA furnished D and trimming. This sample is represented by a few hundred thousand clones; around 85% of them were singletons. The top ten clonotypes cover 2.4% of the sample.

V is cut by 2 bases and J by 2 bases, and the space between the germline ends is 14 bases. Its CDR3 holds 15 amino acids, cysteine through phenylalanine. The kept DNA is CDR3 alone, 45 bases in frame from the first base. From a lookup of the germline V gene, CDR1 and CDR2 are SGDLS and YYNGEE. The chain was built from TRBV9 and TRBJ2-7; tentative D gene TRBD1, with 6 bases matching. What was sequenced was peripheral blood. This sequence originates from a woman aged 65 to 85 with COVID-19, enrolled during active disease. The encoded CDR3 is CASSVTGTSPYEQYF. The bases read TGTGCCAGCAGCGTGACCGGGACAAGCCCCTACGAGCAGTACTTC. When the CDR3 is completed using the reference TRBV9 and TRBJ2-7 genes on either side, the full variable domain is DSGVTQTPKHLITATGQRVTLRCSPRSGDLSVYWYQQSLDQGLQFLIQYYNGEERAKGNILERFSAQQFPDLHSELNLSSLELGDSALYFCASSVTGTSPYEQYFGPGTRLTVT.